This T cell receptor (beta chain) was sequenced during a study of human CD8 memory T cell subsets. Study results and caveats: Minimally overlapping with each other were the repertoires of precursor exhausted and stem-like memory T cells.

Stem-like memory CD8+ T cells (TSTEM) were CCR7+ PD-1- TIGIT-. The CDR3 has 12 residues. Germline V CDR1 and CDR2: SGHVS, FQNEAQ. On this clonotype itself: Its target is not known.

Preparation of the TCR beta libraries relied on UMI-labeled 5' RACE. TCRdb reprocessed the 5' RACE reads and stores each CDR3 protein as one record, lacking DNA. The sample totals more than 15,000 distinct CDR3 sequences. The sequence derives from a human donor in good health. The chain has TRBV7-8 and TRBJ1-1. The sample taken for sequencing was CD8+ stem-like memory T cells (TSCM and TCM) sorted from PBMCs. The subset is: stem-like memory CD8 T cells (TSTEM), CCR7+ PD-1- TIGIT-. CDR3 amino acids: CAVRAGTDEAFF.